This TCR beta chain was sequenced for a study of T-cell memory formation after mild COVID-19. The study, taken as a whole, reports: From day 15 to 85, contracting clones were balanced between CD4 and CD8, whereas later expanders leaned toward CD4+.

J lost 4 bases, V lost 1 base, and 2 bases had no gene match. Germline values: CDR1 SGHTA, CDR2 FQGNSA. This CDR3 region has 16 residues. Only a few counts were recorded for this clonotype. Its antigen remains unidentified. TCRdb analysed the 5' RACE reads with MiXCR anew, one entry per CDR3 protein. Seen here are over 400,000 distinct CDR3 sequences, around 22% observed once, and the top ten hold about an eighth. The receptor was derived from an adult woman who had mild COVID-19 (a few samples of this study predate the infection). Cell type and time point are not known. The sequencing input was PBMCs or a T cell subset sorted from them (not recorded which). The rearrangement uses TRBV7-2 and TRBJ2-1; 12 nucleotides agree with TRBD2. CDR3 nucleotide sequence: TGTGCCAGCAGCTTAGGGACTAGCGGGGTTTACAATGAGCAGTTCTTC. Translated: CASSLGTSGVYNEQFF.